This T cell receptor beta chain was captured by sequencing in a study of shared clonotypes between healthy human individuals. About the research overall: Used for every donor were three CD4 naive, three CD4 memory, two CD8 naive and one CD8 memory plate. Whole-study results and caveats: Clonotype sharing across a handful of donors was observed for 4% to 5.5% of naive CD4 clonotypes. The four-donor shared clonotypes exceeded non-shared clonotypes in generation probability, with non-shared ones scoring lower.

This clone was recorded only once. Antigen specificity is unknown. TCRdb's copy holds only in-frame clones and misses some; the assay was immunoSEQ multiplex PCR. The top ten hold approximately 0.44% of the sample, which has about 1.5 million clones, 95% to 99% seen once. Participating donors were healthy, HIV-negative adults free of recent acute infections or vaccinations. The CDR3 has 16 amino acids. From germline, CDR1 is SGHDT and CDR2 YYEEEE. J lost 3 bases, V lost 0 bases, and 7 bases had no gene match. The sequenced material came from naive CD4+ T cells sorted from blood. Described subset: CD45RA+ positively selected. This sequence originates from a man aged 25-45 years in good health. The chain recombines TRBV5-6 with TRBJ2-7; 9 bases agree with TRBD1. CDR3 sequence reads: CASSLAGGQGLYEQYF. The CDR3 region has the DNA TGTGCCAGCAGCTTGGCCGGGGGACAGGGCCTCTACGAGCAGTACTTC. The full variable domain, completed using reference TRBV5-6 and TRBJ2-7, is DAGVTQSPTHLIKTRGQQVTLRCSPKSGHDTVSWYQQALGQGPQFIFQYYEEEERQRGNFPDRFSGHQFPNYSSELNVNALLLGDSALYLCASSLAGGQGLYEQYFGPGTRLTVT.